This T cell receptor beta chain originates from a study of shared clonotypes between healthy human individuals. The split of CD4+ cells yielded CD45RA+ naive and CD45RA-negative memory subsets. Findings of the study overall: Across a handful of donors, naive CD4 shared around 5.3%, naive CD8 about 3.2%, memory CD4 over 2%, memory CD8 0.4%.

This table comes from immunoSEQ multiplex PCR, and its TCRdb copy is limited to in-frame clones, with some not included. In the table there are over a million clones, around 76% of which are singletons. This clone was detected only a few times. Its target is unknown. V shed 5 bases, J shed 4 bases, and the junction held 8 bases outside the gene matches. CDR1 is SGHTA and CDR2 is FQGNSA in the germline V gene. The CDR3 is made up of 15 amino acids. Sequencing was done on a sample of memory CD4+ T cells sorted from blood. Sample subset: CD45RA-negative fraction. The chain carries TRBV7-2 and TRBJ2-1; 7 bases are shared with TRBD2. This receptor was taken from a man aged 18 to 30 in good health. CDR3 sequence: CASSPRASGYNEQFF. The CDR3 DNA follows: TGTGCCAGCAGCCCCCGAGCTAGCGGTTACAATGAGCAGTTCTTC. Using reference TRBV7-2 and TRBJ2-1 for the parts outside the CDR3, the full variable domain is GAGVSQSPSNKVTEKGKDVELRCDPISGHTALYWYRQSLGQGLEFLIYFQGNSAPDKSGLPSDRFSAERTGGSVSTLTIQRTQQEDSAVYLCASSPRASGYNEQFFGPGTRLTVL.